The rows below give T cell receptor beta chains drawn from one sample of a study of blood T cell repertoires in COVID-19. Repertoires were generated with immunoSEQ multiplex PCR, while TCRdb's copy carries only in-frame clones and drops some. The repertoire includes around 200,000 clones, 86% of them detected once, and 3% to 4.5% sits in the top ten. Sequencing input: PBMCs or T cells enriched from blood (not recorded which). These receptor sequences come from a woman aged 40 to 50 with acute COVID-19. Each CDR3 is given with its conserved first and last residue. The D gene is left open where the match is weak. Size is omitted from some rows. Given values are once, few, many or a class for expanded clones.

j_call: TRBJ1-3
d_call: .
clone_size: once
v_call: TRBV9
cdr3_nt: TGTGCCAGCAGCCCGACGCTCAACAGATATGAATACTCTGGAAACACCATATATTTT
cdr3_aa: CASSPTLNRYEYSGNTIYF

j_call: TRBJ1-1
d_call: TRBD1
clone_size: .
v_call: TRBV6-5
cdr3_nt: TGTGCCAGCAGGCTCTCCGGGACAGGAGGGGCTGAAGCTTTCTTT
cdr3_aa: CASRLSGTGGAEAFF

j_call: TRBJ1-1
d_call: TRBD1
clone_size: .
v_call: TRBV29-1
cdr3_nt: TGCAGCGTTGAGCCGAACAGGGGAGCGACAAACACTGAAGCTTTCTTT
cdr3_aa: CSVEPNRGATNTEAFF

j_call: TRBJ1-1
d_call: .
clone_size: once
v_call: TRBV6-6
cdr3_nt: TGTGCCAGCAGTTACGGCGGCCTATCTACGAACACTGAAGCTTTCTTT
cdr3_aa: CASSYGGLSTNTEAFF

j_call: TRBJ1-6
d_call: TRBD1
clone_size: few
v_call: TRBV18
cdr3_nt: TGTGCCAGCTCACCAGCAAAGACAGGGGTAGGGTCACCCCTCCACTTT
cdr3_aa: CASSPAKTGVGSPLHF

j_call: TRBJ2-7
d_call: .
clone_size: .
v_call: TRBV7-8
cdr3_nt: TGTGCCAGCAGCTTAGGGCAGGGGCAGACCTACGAGCAGTACTTC
cdr3_aa: CASSLGQGQTYEQYF

j_call: TRBJ1-2
d_call: TRBD1
clone_size: .
v_call: TRBV20-1
cdr3_nt: TGCAGTGCTAGTAGGGACAGGGGATACTATGGCTACACCTTC
cdr3_aa: CSASRDRGYYGYTF

j_call: TRBJ1-1
d_call: TRBD1
clone_size: .
v_call: TRBV5-1
cdr3_nt: TGCGCCAGCAGCCATGGGACAGGCTGGACTGAAGCTTTCTTT
cdr3_aa: CASSHGTGWTEAFF

j_call: TRBJ1-2
d_call: TRBD1
clone_size: .
v_call: TRBV3-1/TRBV3-2
cdr3_nt: TGTGCCAGCAGCTCCGACAGGGTGGATGGCTACACCTTC
cdr3_aa: CASSSDRVDGYTF

j_call: TRBJ1-1
d_call: TRBD1
clone_size: .
v_call: TRBV7-2
cdr3_nt: TGTGCCAGCAGCCTGACAGGGGGCCCGGACACTGAAGCTTTCTTT
cdr3_aa: CASSLTGGPDTEAFF

j_call: TRBJ1-2
d_call: .
clone_size: .
v_call: TRBV18
cdr3_nt: TGTGCCAGCTCACCAGGGGCAGGGGATGGCTACACCTTC
cdr3_aa: CASSPGAGDGYTF

j_call: TRBJ1-1
d_call: .
clone_size: .
v_call: TRBV5-4
cdr3_nt: TGTGCCAGCAGCTTATCGGACACTTCGGGGAACACTGAAGCTTTCTTT
cdr3_aa: CASSLSDTSGNTEAFF

j_call: TRBJ1-2
d_call: .
clone_size: .
v_call: TRBV10-3
cdr3_nt: TGTGCCATCAGTGGGGGGGAAGGGGACTACACCTTC
cdr3_aa: CAISGGEGDYTF

j_call: TRBJ1-2
d_call: .
clone_size: .
v_call: TRBV5-6
cdr3_nt: TGTGCCAGCAGCCCGCAGTGGAGGGGCTACACCTTC
cdr3_aa: CASSPQWRGYTF

j_call: TRBJ2-4
d_call: .
clone_size: .
v_call: TRBV2
cdr3_nt: TGTGCCAGCAGTACGGACACGATCAGGGTCAAAAACATTCAGTACTTC
cdr3_aa: CASSTDTIRVKNIQYF

j_call: TRBJ1-2
d_call: TRBD1
clone_size: .
v_call: TRBV19
cdr3_nt: TGTGCCAGTAGTATTGCTGCGGGACAGAACTATGGCTACACCTTC
cdr3_aa: CASSIAAGQNYGYTF

j_call: TRBJ1-4
d_call: .
clone_size: once
v_call: TRBV5-4
cdr3_nt: TGTGCCAGCAGCCGGACAGCAACTAATGAAAAACTGTTTTTT
cdr3_aa: CASSRTATNEKLFF

j_call: TRBJ1-1
d_call: .
clone_size: .
v_call: TRBV7-9
cdr3_nt: TGTGCCAGCAGCCCAGGGCCCCCAGAAACTGAAGCTTTCTTT
cdr3_aa: CASSPGPPETEAFF

j_call: TRBJ2-1
d_call: TRBD2
clone_size: .
v_call: TRBV7-9
cdr3_nt: TGTGCCAGCAGCCCCTGGGTGGAGCGGGGGGGCCTGAATGAGCAGTTCTTC
cdr3_aa: CASSPWVERGGLNEQFF

j_call: TRBJ2-1
d_call: TRBD2
clone_size: .
v_call: TRBV2
cdr3_nt: TGTGCCAGCACCCAGGGACTAGCGGGGCGCAATGAGCAGTTCTTC
cdr3_aa: CASTQGLAGRNEQFF

j_call: TRBJ1-1
d_call: .
clone_size: once
v_call: TRBV4-1
cdr3_nt: TGCGCCAGCAGCCAAGTAAGAAGCATGAACACTGAAGCTTTCTTT
cdr3_aa: CASSQVRSMNTEAFF

j_call: TRBJ1-5
d_call: .
clone_size: .
v_call: TRBV30
cdr3_nt: TGTGCCTGGAGCCGTTCTCTCAATCAGCCCCAGCATTTT
cdr3_aa: CAWSRSLNQPQHF

j_call: TRBJ2-3
d_call: .
clone_size: .
v_call: TRBV6-5
cdr3_nt: TGTGCCAGCAAATGGGACTTTCCAGATACGCAGTATTTT
cdr3_aa: CASKWDFPDTQYF

j_call: TRBJ1-1
d_call: .
clone_size: .
v_call: TRBV10-3
cdr3_nt: TGTGCCATCAGTGACAGGGAACCGGACACTGAAGCTTTCTTT
cdr3_aa: CAISDREPDTEAFF

j_call: TRBJ1-2
d_call: .
clone_size: .
v_call: TRBV19
cdr3_nt: TGTGCCAGTAGTATAAATGGGGGCACCTATGGCTACACCTTC
cdr3_aa: CASSINGGTYGYTF

j_call: TRBJ1-1
d_call: .
clone_size: .
v_call: TRBV19
cdr3_nt: TGTGCCAGTAGTGACAGGAACACTGAAGCTTTCTTT
cdr3_aa: CASSDRNTEAFF

j_call: TRBJ1-4
d_call: .
clone_size: .
v_call: TRBV7-9
cdr3_nt: TGTGCCAGCAGCCCGGGGGGGGCTAATGAAAAACTGTTTTTT
cdr3_aa: CASSPGGANEKLFF

j_call: TRBJ2-1
d_call: .
clone_size: .
v_call: TRBV7-9
cdr3_nt: TGTGCCAGCACCCCAGAGTCCCAGGGTTACAATGAGCAGTTCTTC
cdr3_aa: CASTPESQGYNEQFF

j_call: TRBJ1-1
d_call: .
clone_size: .
v_call: TRBV12-3/TRBV12-4
cdr3_nt: TGTGCCAGCAGTGATACAGGGACGGGAGCTTTCTTT
cdr3_aa: CASSDTGTGAFF